Listed below are T cell receptor beta chains from one sample, sequenced in a study of T cells in Graves' hyperthyroidism and ophthalmopathy. One entry per CDR3 protein results from TCRdb running MiXCR on the multiplex PCR reads. The sample includes under 650,000 distinct CDR3 sequences, under 20% of them seen just once. Material: blood. All receptors come from a woman aged 25-40 years with Graves' hyperthyroidism. Each CDR3 is given with its conserved first and last residue. The D gene is left open where the match is weak. The size of a clone is reported for some rows only, either as once, few or many, or as a class for expanded clones.

V	D	length	J	size	DNA	CDR3
TRBV5-4	TRBD1	17	TRBJ2-3	few	TGTGCCAGCAGCCCCCGGGGGACAGGGTCCGGCACAGATACGCAGTATTTT	CASSPRGTGSGTDTQYF
TRBV24-1	TRBD1	15	TRBJ2-7	many	TGTGCCACCAGTGATAGCCGGACAGGGGGATACGAGCAGTACTTC	CATSDSRTGGYEQYF
TRBV5-1	TRBD2	15	TRBJ2-2	NA	TGCGCCAGCAGCTTGAGAGAAAGCGGGATCGGGGAGCTGTTTTTT	CASSLRESGIGELFF
TRBV25-1	NA	14	TRBJ2-7	NA	TGTGCCAGCAGTGATAACTGGCAGGGTAACGAGCAGTACTTC	CASSDNWQGNEQYF
TRBV7-8	NA	14	TRBJ1-1	many	TGTGCCAGCAGCTTAGGCGGGTGGAACACTGAAGCTTTCTTT	CASSLGGWNTEAFF
TRBV6-5	NA	15	TRBJ1-2	NA	TGTGCCAGCAGTTACTACGTTAGGGGATCCTATGGCTACACCTTC	CASSYYVRGSYGYTF
TRBV13	NA	14	TRBJ1-2	NA	TGTGCCAGCAGCTTCCCCGGGGAGCTCTATGGCTACACCTTC	CASSFPGELYGYTF
TRBV20-1	TRBD2	14	TRBJ2-5	NA	TGCAGTGCTCTCGAGGGACTACCAGAAGAGACCCAGTACTTC	CSALEGLPEETQYF
TRBV19	NA	15	TRBJ1-1	few	TGTGCCAGTAGTCCAGGAGGGCGGTTGAACACTGAAGCTTTCTTT	CASSPGGRLNTEAFF
TRBV6-2/TRBV6-3	NA	13	TRBJ2-1	many	TGTGCCAGCAGTTACCTGACTAGGGATGAGCAGTTCTTC	CASSYLTRDEQFF
TRBV20-1	NA	10	TRBJ2-1	NA	TGCAGTGCTGCCGGGAGAGAGCAGTTCTTC	CSAAGREQFF
TRBV11-2	NA	13	TRBJ2-1	many	TGTGCCAGCAGCTTAGAGGCCCGGGCTGAGCAGTTCTTC	CASSLEARAEQFF
TRBV7-9	NA	14	TRBJ2-7	NA	TGTGCCAGCACCCTAGGGTCAGAGCCCTACGAGCAGTACTTC	CASTLGSEPYEQYF
TRBV20-1	NA	17	TRBJ1-5	NA	TGCAGTGCTAGAGATTCTAGGGGTGGGTCAGGGTATCAGCCCCAGCATTTT	CSARDSRGGSGYQPQHF
TRBV5-1	NA	14	TRBJ2-7	many	TGCGCCAGCAGCTTGGATGAACCCTCCTACGAGCAGTACTTC	CASSLDEPSYEQYF
TRBV5-4	NA	15	TRBJ2-7	few	TGTGCCAGCAGCGTTACCGGGACTGAACTCTACGAGCAGTACTTC	CASSVTGTELYEQYF
TRBV7-9	NA	15	TRBJ2-3	many	TGTGCCAGCAGCTTGGCTGGGGGGTACACAGATACGCAGTATTTT	CASSLAGGYTDTQYF
TRBV28	NA	15	TRBJ1-1	many	TGTGCCAGCAGTTTATATCGAGGGGGGGCCCCCGAAGCTTTCTTT	CASSLYRGGAPEAFF
TRBV28	NA	12	TRBJ1-1	many	TGTGCCAGCAGCTTTCTGAGCACTGAAGCTTTCTTT	CASSFLSTEAFF
TRBV10-1	NA	13	TRBJ2-7	many	TGCGCCAGCAGTTCACAGGGTTTGTACGAGCAGTACTTC	CASSSQGLYEQYF
TRBV24-1	NA	16	TRBJ2-1	NA	TGTGCCCCCCTGATGATTGGACCACGGACAAACAATGAGCAGTTCTTC	CAPLMIGPRTNNEQFF
TRBV7-9	TRBD2	20	TRBJ2-1	few	TGTGCCAGCAGCGAATACAGGGGACTAGCGGGTGGCAGCTCCTACAATGAGCAGTTCTTC	CASSEYRGLAGGSSYNEQFF
TRBV6-2/TRBV6-3	TRBD2	17	TRBJ2-1	many	TGTGCCAGCAGTTACTCCGGCGGGAGTTCGGTCTACAATGAGCAGTTCTTC	CASSYSGGSSVYNEQFF
TRBV19	NA	12	TRBJ2-2	few	TGTGCCAGCACCAGGGGAATAGGGGAGCTGTTTTTT	CASTRGIGELFF
TRBV24-1	NA	12	TRBJ1-2	many	TGTGCCACCAGTGATACCTCTAGGGGCTACACCTTC	CATSDTSRGYTF
TRBV28	TRBD1	14	TRBJ2-7	many	TGTGCCAGCAGTCCCCGCAGGGGGCGATACGAGCAGTACTTC	CASSPRRGRYEQYF
TRBV10-3	NA	14	TRBJ1-1	many	TGTGCCATCAGTGAGTCCGCGGGGAACACTGAAGCTTTCTTT	CAISESAGNTEAFF
TRBV15	TRBD1	14	TRBJ2-7	NA	TGTGCCACCAGCTCTTGGACAGGTTCCTACGAGCAGTACTTC	CATSSWTGSYEQYF
TRBV2	NA	13	TRBJ1-2	many	TGTGCCAGCAGGACGCTAAATAACTATGGCTACACCTTC	CASRTLNNYGYTF
TRBV6-1	NA	12	TRBJ2-1	many	TGTGCCAGCATGTTCAGGGGCGGTGAGCAGTTCTTC	CASMFRGGEQFF
TRBV2	TRBD1	15	TRBJ1-6	many	TGTGCCAGCAGTGAAGGCCAGGGGGCAAGGTCACCCCTCCACTTT	CASSEGQGARSPLHF
TRBV12-3/TRBV12-4	NA	16	TRBJ1-3	few	TGTGCCAGCACCACGCCAGCGGACATTTCTGGAAACACCATATATTTT	CASTTPADISGNTIYF
TRBV10-3	NA	15	TRBJ1-1	few	TGTGCCATCAGTGACCCCTTTGGGGCTGGGGATGAAGCTTTCTTT	CAISDPFGAGDEAFF
TRBV13	TRBD2	16	TRBJ2-7	few	TGTGCCAGCAGCTCGTACGATATAGCGGGACCCTACGAGCAGTACTTC	CASSSYDIAGPYEQYF
TRBV5-6	TRBD1	15	TRBJ2-5	few	TGTGCCAGCAGCGGGAACAGGGGCCCTCAAGAGACCCAGTACTTC	CASSGNRGPQETQYF
TRBV11-2	TRBD2	17	TRBJ2-1	NA	TGTGCCAGCAGCTTAGTCCTCGGAGCGGGAGTAGGGGATGAGCAGTTCTTC	CASSLVLGAGVGDEQFF
TRBV28	TRBD1	15	TRBJ1-5	many	TGTGCCAGCAGTTTCAGGGGGATTAGCAATCAGCCCCAGCATTTT	CASSFRGISNQPQHF
TRBV7-3	NA	13	TRBJ2-1	NA	TGTGCCAGCAGCTTATCCCGGGACATACAGCAGTTCTTC	CASSLSRDIQQFF
TRBV5-1	TRBD1	14	TRBJ2-1	many	TGCGCCAGCAGCTTACAGGGGAGCATGAATGAGCAGTTCTTC	CASSLQGSMNEQFF
TRBV12-3/TRBV12-4	NA	14	TRBJ2-2	many	TGTGCCAGCAGTTTCCAGGGAAACACCGGGGAGCTGTTTTTT	CASSFQGNTGELFF
TRBV7-9	NA	14	TRBJ1-2	NA	TGTGCCAGCAGCCCAGCCGCGGGGATCTATGGCTACACCTTC	CASSPAAGIYGYTF
TRBV9	NA	15	TRBJ2-5	NA	TGTGCCAGCAGCGTTAGTGGGGCTCAACAAGAGACCCAGTACTTC	CASSVSGAQQETQYF
TRBV6-2/TRBV6-3	NA	17	TRBJ2-1	many	TGTGCCAGCAGTCCTTTAGGCGGGGTCGGGGGTTACAATGAGCAGTTCTTC	CASSPLGGVGGYNEQFF
TRBV28	TRBD1	15	TRBJ1-4	NA	TGTGCCAGCAGAAGGACAGGGGGCTTCTATGAAAAACTGTTTTTT	CASRRTGGFYEKLFF
TRBV5-1	TRBD2	16	TRBJ2-7	few	TGCGCCAGCACCCGGACTAGCGGGAGCAGCTCCTACGAGCAGTACTTC	CASTRTSGSSSYEQYF
TRBV6-2/TRBV6-3	NA	16	TRBJ2-1	NA	TGTGCCAGCAGTCGGTTTAGCGGAAGCTCCTACGATGAGCAGTTCTTC	CASSRFSGSSYDEQFF
TRBV2	NA	14	TRBJ2-5	many	TGTGCCAGCAGTGAGGAGGTCAGCAAAGAGACCCAGTACTTC	CASSEEVSKETQYF
TRBV6-1	TRBD2	14	TRBJ2-3	NA	TGTGCCAGCAGAATAGCGGGAGTCGCAGATACGCAGTATTTT	CASRIAGVADTQYF